The next 19 T cell receptor beta chains were all read from a single sample in a study of blood T cell repertoires in COVID-19. Profiled with immunoSEQ multiplex PCR; TCRdb holds only in-frame clones, not every one. The data contain some 72,000 clones, 70% to 90% of them seen just once; the ten biggest clones take up approximately 4.2%. Sequenced: peripheral blood. The receptors were sampled from a man aged 50 or older with active COVID-19.

This clone was seen only a few times. V and J are TRBV9 and TRBJ1-3, with no clear D. The CDR3 has 17 residues. V lost 2 bases and J 1 base, leaving 16 bases between the germline ends. Germline V gene sequence: CDR1 SGDLS, CDR2 YYNGEE. This chain's CDR3 is CASSVSSTAASGNTIYF. CDR3 DNA: TGTGCCAGCAGCGTTTCTAGCACAGCCGCTTCTGGAAACACCATATATTTT.

The chain combines TRBV5-1 with TRBJ2-5, with TRBD1 matching 9 bases. V lost 4 bases and J lost 4; bases outside the gene matches: 5. This CDR3 spans 14 amino acids. In germline, CDR1 is SGHRS, CDR2 YFSETQ. The CDR3 loop reads CASSPGQGTETQYF. CDR3 DNA: TGCGCCAGCAGCCCAGGACAGGGGACAGAGACCCAGTACTTC.

The rearrangement uses TRBV24-1 and TRBJ2-1; 9 positions agree with TRBD1. Germline V lookup: CDR1 KGHDR, CDR2 SFDVKD. This CDR3 is 14 amino acids long. V trimming: 5 bases; J trimming: 4 bases; junction bases outside the gene matches: 2. The CDR3 here is CATSVGQGYNEQFF. DNA for the CDR3: TGTGCCACCAGTGTTGGACAGGGGTACAATGAGCAGTTCTTC.

This chain connects TRBV2 to TRBJ2-4, with 9 bases matching TRBD1. The CDR3 contains 13 residues. The germline V gene has CDR1 SNHLY and CDR2 FYNNEI. CDR3 in amino acids: CASSRDRVGIQYF. CDR3 sequence (DNA): TGTGCAAGTAGCAGGGACAGGGTTGGTATTCAGTACTTC.

CDR3: CASGTGSNEQYF. The CDR3 nucleotides read TGTGCCAGCGGGACAGGGTCCAACGAGCAGTACTTC. The V and J genes are TRBV28 and TRBJ2-7, with 9 bases matching TRBD1. CDR1 is MDHEN, CDR2 SYDVKM, per germline. The CDR3 covers 12 residues. J lost 5 bases, V lost 8 bases, and 4 bases had no gene match.

The chain links TRBV2 to TRBJ1-1; TRBD1 matches at 10 bases. The CDR3 runs to 14 residues. V gave up 6 bases and J gave up 10 bases; unmatched junction bases: 11. Germline V gene lookup returns CDR1 SNHLY and CDR2 FYNNEI. CDR3 sequence reads: CASSLTGGAGGAFF. CDR3 coding DNA: TGTGCCAGCAGCCTGACAGGGGGCGCGGGAGGAGCTTTCTTT.

This clone was counted between two and nine times. The rearrangement uses TRBV28 and TRBJ1-2; no clear D gene. In germline, CDR1 is MDHEN, CDR2 SYDVKM. This CDR3 has 16 amino acids. With 3 bases removed from V and 0 bases from J, the gap between germline ends came to 14 bases. In nucleotides, the CDR3 is TGTGCCAGCAGTTTGGAGGGAATTCGTTCTAACTATGGCTACACCTTC. Translating it yields CASSLEGIRSNYGYTF.

In this sample, this clone turned up a few times. The chain couples TRBV28 to TRBJ2-3; 10 bases are shared with TRBD1. V lost 6 bases, J lost 4 bases, and 7 bases stayed unmatched. CDR1 and CDR2 from the germline V gene are MDHEN and SYDVKM. This CDR3 comprises 15 residues. CDR3: CASRGQGRFSDTQYF. CDR3 bases: TGTGCCAGCAGGGGACAGGGGAGGTTCTCAGATACGCAGTATTTT.

This CDR3 reads CASSLSPNPNNSPLHF. The CDR3 region has the DNA TGTGCCAGCAGTTTGAGCCCTAATCCCAATAATTCACCCCTCCACTTT. V is TRBV27 and J is TRBJ1-6; no reliable D call. The CDR3 is 16 amino acids. The ends were cut back, 3 bases at V and 5 bases at J, with 14 bases in the middle. From germline, CDR1 is MNHEY and CDR2 SMNVEV (reference sequence).

The chain combines TRBV6-5 with TRBJ1-1; no reliable D call. Germline lookup yields CDR1 MNHEY and CDR2 SVGAGI. The CDR3 spans 14 residues. Trimming took off 6 bases at V and 6 bases at J, with 17 bases between the two ends. CDR3 coding DNA: TGTGCCAGCAGGAAAGACAAGGTATCGGCTGAAGCTTTCTTT. Protein product: CASRKDKVSAEAFF.

The chain uses TRBV6-6 and TRBJ1-2; 10 bases match TRBD1. The V segment lost 2 bases and the J segment 8 bases; nucleotides outside the gene matches: 5. From germline, CDR1 is MNHNY and CDR2 SVGAGI (reference sequence). This CDR3 has 14 residues. CDR3 sequence (DNA): TGTGCCAGCAGTTACGTCGACAGGGGGCAAGGCTACACCTTC. As protein: CASSYVDRGQGYTF.

The CDR3 bases are TGTGCCAGCGAGAAGACAGGGGACTACGAGCAGTACTTC. Translating gives CASEKTGDYEQYF. The chain links TRBV7-9 to TRBJ2-7; 8 positions agree with TRBD1. The germline V gene has CDR1 SEHNR and CDR2 FQNEAQ (reference sequence). The CDR3 runs to 13 residues. V was pared by 8 bases and J by 3 bases, with 6 bases of the junction left unmatched.

This chain connects TRBV6-2 or TRBV6-3 to TRBJ2-7; 8 bases agree with TRBD2. The CDR3 runs to 15 residues. Per the germline V gene, CDR1 is MNHEY and CDR2 is SVGEGT. The J segment lost 1 base and the V segment lost 2 bases, leaving 4 bases of the junction unmatched. CDR3 bases: TGTGCCAGCAGTTACGGGGGACTAGGATCCTACGAGCAGTACTTC. Its translation is CASSYGGLGSYEQYF.

This chain uses TRBV7-6 with TRBJ2-7; TRBD1 aligns across 7 bases. The CDR3 is made up of 20 amino acids. The junction had 19 bases not matched to a gene; V was cut back by 1 base and J by 1 base. From germline, CDR1 is SGHVS and CDR2 FNYEAQ. CDR3 coding DNA: TGTGCCAGCAGCTTAGTGAATCCGACGACGACAGGGTTGGGATCCTACGAGCAGTACTTC. Encoded protein: CASSLVNPTTTGLGSYEQYF.

V usage is TRBV5-6 and J usage is TRBJ1-2, with D hard to call. Germline V CDR1 and CDR2: SGHDT, YYEEEE. V dropped 0 bases and J dropped 7 bases, with 10 bases sitting between them. This CDR3 comprises 13 residues. The CDR3 coding sequence is TGTGCCAGCAGCTTGGGCGTGTTGAGTGGCTACACCTTC. This encodes CASSLGVLSGYTF.

This chain joins TRBV13 and TRBJ1-1, with unresolved D. V was shortened by 2 bases and J by 3 bases, with 10 bases between the two germline ends. The CDR3 runs to 14 residues. Germline values: CDR1 PRHDT, CDR2 FYEKMQ (reference sequence). CDR3 protein: CASSLSGRYTEAFF. CDR3 bases: TGTGCCAGCAGCTTAAGCGGAAGATACACTGAAGCTTTCTTT.

The chain is built from TRBV4-3 and TRBJ2-5; D not certain. Looked up from germline, CDR1 is LGHNA and CDR2 is YSLEER. The CDR3 extends over 14 amino acids. The V and J ends lost 0 bases and 9 bases respectively, with 14 bases between them. This CDR3 is CASSQERSGAAQYF. The CDR3 nucleotides are TGCGCCAGCAGCCAAGAGAGGTCTGGTGCGGCCCAGTACTTC.

V and J are TRBV7-3 and TRBJ1-5, with 7 bases that match TRBD1. The CDR3 has 16 amino acids. Germline values: CDR1 SGHTA, CDR2 FQGTGA. V lost 5 bases, J lost 3 bases, and 10 bases stayed unmatched. CDR3: CASSVNSGTDNQPQHF. CDR3 DNA sequence: TGTGCCAGCAGCGTAAACTCCGGGACAGACAATCAGCCCCAGCATTTT.

This chain uses TRBV10-3 with TRBJ2-1, with 9 bases lining up with TRBD2. The germline V gene has CDR1 ENHRY and CDR2 SYGVKD. Unmatched junction bases numbered 14, after V lost 4 bases and J lost 10 bases. This CDR3 contains 16 residues. The CDR3 nucleotides are TGTGCCATCAGTGGACCGGGGCAAGCGGGGGGTAGAGAGCAGTTCTTC. It translates to CAISGPGQAGGREQFF.